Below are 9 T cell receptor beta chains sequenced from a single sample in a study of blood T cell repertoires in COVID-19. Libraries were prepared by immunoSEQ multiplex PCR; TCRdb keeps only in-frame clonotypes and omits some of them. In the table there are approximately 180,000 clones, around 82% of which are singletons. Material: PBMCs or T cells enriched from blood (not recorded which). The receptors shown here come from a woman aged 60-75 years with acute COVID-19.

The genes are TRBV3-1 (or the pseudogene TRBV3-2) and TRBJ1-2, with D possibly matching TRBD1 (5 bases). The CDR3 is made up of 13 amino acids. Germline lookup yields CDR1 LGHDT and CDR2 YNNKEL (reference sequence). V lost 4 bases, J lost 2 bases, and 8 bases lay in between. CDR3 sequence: CASSRGQNYGYTF. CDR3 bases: TGTGCCAGCAGCCGCGGACAAAACTATGGCTACACCTTC.

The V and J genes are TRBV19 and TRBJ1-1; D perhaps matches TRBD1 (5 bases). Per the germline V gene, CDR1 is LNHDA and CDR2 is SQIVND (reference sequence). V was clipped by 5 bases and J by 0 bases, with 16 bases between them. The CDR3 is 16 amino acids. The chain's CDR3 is CASSPQGGMMNTEAFF. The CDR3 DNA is TGTGCCAGTAGTCCCCAGGGCGGGATGATGAACACTGAAGCTTTCTTT. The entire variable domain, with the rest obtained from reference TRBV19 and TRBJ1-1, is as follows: DGGITQSPKYLFRKEGQNVTLSCEQNLNHDAMYWYRQDPGQGLRLIYYSQIVNDFQKGDIAEGYSVSREKKESFPLTVTSAQKNPTAFYLCASSPQGGMMNTEAFFGQGTRLTVV.

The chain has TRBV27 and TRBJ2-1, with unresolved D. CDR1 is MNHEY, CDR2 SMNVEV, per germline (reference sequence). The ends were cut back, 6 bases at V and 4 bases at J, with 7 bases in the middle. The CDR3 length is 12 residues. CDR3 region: CASRVTYNEQFF. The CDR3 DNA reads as TGTGCCAGCAGAGTGACTTACAATGAGCAGTTCTTC.

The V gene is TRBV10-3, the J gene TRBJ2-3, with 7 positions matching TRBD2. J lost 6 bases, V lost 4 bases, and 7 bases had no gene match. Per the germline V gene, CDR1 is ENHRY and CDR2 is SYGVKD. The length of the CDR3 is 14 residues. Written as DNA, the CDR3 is TGTGCCATCAGTGCCGCTAGCGGCCCCGATACGCAGTATTTT. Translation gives CAISAASGPDTQYF.

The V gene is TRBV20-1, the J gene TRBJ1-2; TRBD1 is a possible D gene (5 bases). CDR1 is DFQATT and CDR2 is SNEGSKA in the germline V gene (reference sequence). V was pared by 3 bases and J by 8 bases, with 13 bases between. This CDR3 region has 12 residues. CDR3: CSASSGGDGYTF. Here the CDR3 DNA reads TGCAGTGCTAGTTCTGGAGGGGACGGCTACACCTTC.

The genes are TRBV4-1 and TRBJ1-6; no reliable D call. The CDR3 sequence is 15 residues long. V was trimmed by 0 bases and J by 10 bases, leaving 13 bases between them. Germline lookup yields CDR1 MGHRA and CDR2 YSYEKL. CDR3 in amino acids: CASSQEREGRSPLHF. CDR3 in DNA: TGCGCCAGCAGCCAAGAACGGGAGGGCAGATCACCCCTCCACTTT.

CDR3 nucleotides: TGTGCCAGCAGTGAATGGGTGGCGGCAGTTGGCTACACCTTC. Protein product: CASSEWVAAVGYTF. The V call is TRBV25-1, the J call TRBJ1-2; D is uncertain. This CDR3 is 14 amino acids long. V was shortened by 1 base and J by 7 bases, with 13 bases between the two germline ends. Germline CDR1 is MGHDK and CDR2 is SYGVNS.

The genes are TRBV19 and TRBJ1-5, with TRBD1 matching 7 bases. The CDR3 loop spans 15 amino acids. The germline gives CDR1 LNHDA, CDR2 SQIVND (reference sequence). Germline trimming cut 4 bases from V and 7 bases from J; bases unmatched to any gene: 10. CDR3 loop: CASSTGQVRGQPQHF. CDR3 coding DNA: TGTGCCAGTAGTACCGGACAGGTTCGAGGGCAGCCCCAGCATTTT.

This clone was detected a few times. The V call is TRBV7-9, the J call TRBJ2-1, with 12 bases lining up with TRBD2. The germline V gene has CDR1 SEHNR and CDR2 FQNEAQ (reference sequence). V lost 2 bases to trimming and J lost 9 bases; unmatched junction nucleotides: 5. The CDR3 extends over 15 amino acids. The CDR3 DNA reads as TGTGCCAGCAGCTTACGGACTAGCGGGGCCGCTGAGCAGTTCTTC. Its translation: CASSLRTSGAAEQFF. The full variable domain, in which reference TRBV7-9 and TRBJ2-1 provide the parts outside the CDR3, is DTGVSQNPRHKITKRGQNVTFRCDPISEHNRLYWYRQTLGQGPEFLTYFQNEAQLEKSRLLSDRFSAERPKGSFSTLEIQRTEQGDSAMYLCASSLRTSGAAEQFFGPGTRLTVL.